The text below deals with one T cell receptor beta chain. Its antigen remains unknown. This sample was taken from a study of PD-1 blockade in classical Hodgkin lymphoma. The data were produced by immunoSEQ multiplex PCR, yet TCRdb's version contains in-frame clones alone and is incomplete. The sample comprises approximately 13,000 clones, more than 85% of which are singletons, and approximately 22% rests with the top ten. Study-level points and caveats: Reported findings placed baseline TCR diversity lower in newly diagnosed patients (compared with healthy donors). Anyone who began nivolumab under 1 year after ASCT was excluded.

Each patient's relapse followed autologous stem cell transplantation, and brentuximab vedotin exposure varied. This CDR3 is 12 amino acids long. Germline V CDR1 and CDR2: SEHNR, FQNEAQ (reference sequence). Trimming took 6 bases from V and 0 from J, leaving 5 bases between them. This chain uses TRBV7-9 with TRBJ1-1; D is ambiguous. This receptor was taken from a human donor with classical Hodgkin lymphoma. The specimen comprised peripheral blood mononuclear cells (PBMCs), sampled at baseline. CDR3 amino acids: CASSYVNTEAFF. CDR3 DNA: TGTGCCAGCAGTTACGTGAACACTGAAGCTTTCTTT.